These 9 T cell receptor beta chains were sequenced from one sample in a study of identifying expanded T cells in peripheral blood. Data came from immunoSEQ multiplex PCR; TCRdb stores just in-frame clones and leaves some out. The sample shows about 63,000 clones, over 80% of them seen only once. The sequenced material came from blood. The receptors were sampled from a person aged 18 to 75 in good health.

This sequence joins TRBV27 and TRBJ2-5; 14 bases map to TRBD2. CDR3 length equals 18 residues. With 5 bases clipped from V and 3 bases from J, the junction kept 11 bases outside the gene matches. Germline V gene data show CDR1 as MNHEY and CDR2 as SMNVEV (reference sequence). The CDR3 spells CASSTRTSGGPSKETQYF. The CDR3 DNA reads TGTGCCAGCAGTACCCGGACTAGCGGGGGGCCAAGTAAAGAGACCCAGTACTTC.

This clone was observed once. This CDR3 is CASSQIILQGSNEKLFF. The CDR3 region has the DNA TGCGCCAGCAGCCAGATTATATTACAGGGTAGCAATGAAAAACTGTTTTTT. The gene calls are TRBV4-1 and TRBJ1-4; a weak D match, TRBD1 (6 bases). Trimming took off 3 bases at V and 5 bases at J, with 19 bases between the two ends. Germline CDR1 reads MGHRA; CDR2 reads YSYEKL. The CDR3 length is 17 residues.

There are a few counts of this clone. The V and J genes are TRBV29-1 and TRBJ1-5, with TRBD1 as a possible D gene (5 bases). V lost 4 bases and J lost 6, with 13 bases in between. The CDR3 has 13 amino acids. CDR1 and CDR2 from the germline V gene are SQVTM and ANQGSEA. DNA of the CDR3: TGCAGCGTTGGCGAAGGGGATCGTCAGCCCCAGCATTTT. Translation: CSVGEGDRQPQHF.

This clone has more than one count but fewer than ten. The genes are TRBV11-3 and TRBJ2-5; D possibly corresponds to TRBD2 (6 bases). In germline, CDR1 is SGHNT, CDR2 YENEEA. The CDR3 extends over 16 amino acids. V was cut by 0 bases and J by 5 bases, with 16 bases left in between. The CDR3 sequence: CASSLDSEGSGETQYF. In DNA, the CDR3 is TGTGCCAGCAGCTTAGATTCGGAGGGGTCCGGTGAGACCCAGTACTTC.

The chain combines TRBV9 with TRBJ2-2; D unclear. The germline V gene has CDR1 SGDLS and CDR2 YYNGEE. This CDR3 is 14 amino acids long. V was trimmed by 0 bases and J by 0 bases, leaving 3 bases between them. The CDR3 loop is CASSVGTNTGELFF. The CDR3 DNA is TGTGCCAGCAGCGTAGGGACGAACACCGGGGAGCTGTTTTTT.

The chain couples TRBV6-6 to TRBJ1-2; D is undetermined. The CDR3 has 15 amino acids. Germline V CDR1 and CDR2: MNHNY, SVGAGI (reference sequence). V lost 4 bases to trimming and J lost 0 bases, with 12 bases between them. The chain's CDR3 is CASSSSPAANYGYTF. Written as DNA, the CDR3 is TGTGCCAGCAGTTCTTCCCCGGCCGCTAACTATGGCTACACCTTC.

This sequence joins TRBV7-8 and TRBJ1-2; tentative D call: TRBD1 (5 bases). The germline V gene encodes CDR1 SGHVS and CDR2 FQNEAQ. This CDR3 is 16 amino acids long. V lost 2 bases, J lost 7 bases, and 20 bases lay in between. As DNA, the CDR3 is TGTGCCAGCAGCTTATGGGGGTTTGGGGAGGAAGGTGGCTACACCTTC. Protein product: CASSLWGFGEEGGYTF.

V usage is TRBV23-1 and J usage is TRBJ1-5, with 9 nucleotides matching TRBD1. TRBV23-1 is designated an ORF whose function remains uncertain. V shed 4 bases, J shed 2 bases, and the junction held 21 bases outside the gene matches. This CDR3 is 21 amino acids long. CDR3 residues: CASSPPTSGTGSKEGNQPQHF. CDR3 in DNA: TGCGCCAGCAGTCCACCCACCTCGGGGACAGGGAGTAAGGAGGGCAATCAGCCCCAGCATTTT.

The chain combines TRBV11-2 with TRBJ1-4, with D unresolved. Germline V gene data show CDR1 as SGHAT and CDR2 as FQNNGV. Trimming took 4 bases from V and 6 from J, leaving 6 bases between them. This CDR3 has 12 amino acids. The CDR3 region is CASSSLHEKLFF. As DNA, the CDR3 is TGTGCCAGCAGCTCATTGCATGAAAAACTGTTTTTT.